This T cell receptor (beta chain) comes out of a study of CD8+ T cells in alopecia areata. Treatment denoted: oral pan-JAK inhibitor, 5-10 mg twice daily. The CDR3 consists of 15 residues. Germline CDR1 is SGHVS and CDR2 is FQNEAQ. The ends were cut back, 1 base at V and 0 bases at J, with 6 bases in the middle. Following extraction, RNA underwent reverse transcription to cDNA, which served as the sequencing template. The protocol was immunoSEQ multiplex PCR, while the TCRdb copy is restricted to in-frame clones and leaves out a portion. The sample carries some 150,000 clones, about 88% recorded once.

This clonotype was obtained from a human donor with alopecia areata. The sample in question was CD8+ T cells sorted from blood, obtained at week 4, from a patient treated with tofacitinib. The chain carries TRBV7-8 and TRBJ2-2; D is unclear. DNA of the CDR3: TGTGCCAGCAGCTTAGAGGGCCCGAACACCGGGGAGCTGTTTTTT. Its protein product is CASSLEGPNTGELFF.